The following is a T cell receptor beta chain sequence with its context. The PCR had 60 Vbeta and 13 Jbeta primers. Method: immunoSEQ multiplex PCR; TCRdb's copy keeps in-frame clones and lacks some. The table shows around 150,000 clones, with roughly four fifths occurring only once. This entry comes from a study of cytomegalovirus exposure and HLA in healthy donors. Deletions cut 0 bases from V and 4 bases from J, with 6 bases between. Germline V CDR1 and CDR2: SGHTA, FQGTGA. The CDR3 has 14 residues. The chain links TRBV7-3 to TRBJ2-2, with D uncertain. The sample comprised PBMCs. The TCR originated in a female donor in good health and CMV-seropositive. CDR3 bases: TGTGCCAGCAGCTTAACGAGTTCCACCGGGGAGCTGTTTTTT. As protein: CASSLTSSTGELFF. The variable domain in full, with the rest retrieved from reference TRBV7-3 and TRBJ2-2, is GAGVSQTPSNKVTEKGKYVELRCDPISGHTALYWYRQSLGQGPEFLIYFQGTGAADDSGLPNDRFFAVRPEGSVSTLKIQRTERGDSAVYLCASSLTSSTGELFFGEGSRLTVL.